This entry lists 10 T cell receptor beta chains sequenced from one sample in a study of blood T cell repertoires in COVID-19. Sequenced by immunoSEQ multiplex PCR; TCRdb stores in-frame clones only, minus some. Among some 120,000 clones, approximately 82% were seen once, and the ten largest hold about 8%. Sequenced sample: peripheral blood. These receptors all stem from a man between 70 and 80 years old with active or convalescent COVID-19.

The CDR3 protein is CASSLGRASGSNTQYF. The CDR3 coding sequence is TGTGCCAGCAGCTTAGGCAGGGCTAGCGGGAGCAATACGCAGTATTTT. The chain recombines TRBV11-2 with TRBJ2-3, with TRBD2 identical over 10 bases. V gave up 1 base and J gave up 7 bases; unmatched junction bases: 8. Germline V gene data show CDR1 as SGHAT and CDR2 as FQNNGV. This CDR3 is 16 amino acids long.

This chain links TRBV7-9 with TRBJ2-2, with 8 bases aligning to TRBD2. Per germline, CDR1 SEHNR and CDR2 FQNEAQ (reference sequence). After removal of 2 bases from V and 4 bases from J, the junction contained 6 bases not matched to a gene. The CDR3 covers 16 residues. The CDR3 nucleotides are TGTGCCAGCAGCTTAACTAGCGGATCGGGCACCGGGGAGCTGTTTTTT. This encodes CASSLTSGSGTGELFF.

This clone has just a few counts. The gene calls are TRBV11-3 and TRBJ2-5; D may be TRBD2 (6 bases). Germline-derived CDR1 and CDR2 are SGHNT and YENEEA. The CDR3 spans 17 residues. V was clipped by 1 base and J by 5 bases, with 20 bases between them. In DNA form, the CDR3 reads TGTGCCAGCAGCTTAGCTGGCGGTCCGCGTGGGAGGGAGACCCAGTACTTC. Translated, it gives CASSLAGGPRGRETQYF.

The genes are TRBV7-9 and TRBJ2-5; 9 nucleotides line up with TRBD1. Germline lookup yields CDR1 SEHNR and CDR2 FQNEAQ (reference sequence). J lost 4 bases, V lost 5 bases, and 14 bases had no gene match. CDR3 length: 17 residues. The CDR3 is CASSVGTTGGLGETQYF. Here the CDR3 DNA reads TGTGCCAGCAGCGTCGGAACCACAGGGGGCCTAGGAGAGACCCAGTACTTC.

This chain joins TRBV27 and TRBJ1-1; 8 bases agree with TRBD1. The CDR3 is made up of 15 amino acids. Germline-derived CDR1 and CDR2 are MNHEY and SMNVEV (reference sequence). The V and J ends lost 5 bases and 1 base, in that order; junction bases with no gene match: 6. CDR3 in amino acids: CASSRRQGSNTEAFF. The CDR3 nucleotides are TGTGCCAGCAGTCGCCGACAGGGGTCGAACACTGAAGCTTTCTTT.

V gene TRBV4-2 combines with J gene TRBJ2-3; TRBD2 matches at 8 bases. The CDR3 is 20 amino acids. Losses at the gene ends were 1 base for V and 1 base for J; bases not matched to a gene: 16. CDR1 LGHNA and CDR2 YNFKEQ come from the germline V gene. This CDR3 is CASSQVVPGGVNARTDTQYF. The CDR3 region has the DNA TGTGCCAGCAGCCAAGTTGTCCCCGGGGGGGTGAACGCACGCACAGATACGCAGTATTTT.

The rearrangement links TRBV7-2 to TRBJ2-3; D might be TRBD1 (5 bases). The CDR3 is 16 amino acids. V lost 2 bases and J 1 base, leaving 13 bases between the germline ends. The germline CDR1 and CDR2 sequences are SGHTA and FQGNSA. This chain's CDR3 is CASSLSGAPGTDTQYF. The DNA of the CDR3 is TGTGCCAGCAGCTTAAGTGGGGCCCCTGGCACAGATACGCAGTATTTT.

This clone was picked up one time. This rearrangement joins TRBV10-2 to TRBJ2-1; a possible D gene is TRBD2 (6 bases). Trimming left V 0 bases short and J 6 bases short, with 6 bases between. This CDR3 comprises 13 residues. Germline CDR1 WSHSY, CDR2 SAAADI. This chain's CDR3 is CASSESGGNEQFF. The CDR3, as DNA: TGCGCCAGCAGTGAGTCGGGAGGCAATGAGCAGTTCTTC.

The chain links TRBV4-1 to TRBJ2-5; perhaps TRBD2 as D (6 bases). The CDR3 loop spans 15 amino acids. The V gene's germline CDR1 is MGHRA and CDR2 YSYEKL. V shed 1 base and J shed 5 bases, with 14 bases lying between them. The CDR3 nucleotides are TGCGCCAGCAGCCAAGGTACCCGCGGGGACGAGACCCAGTACTTC. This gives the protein CASSQGTRGDETQYF.

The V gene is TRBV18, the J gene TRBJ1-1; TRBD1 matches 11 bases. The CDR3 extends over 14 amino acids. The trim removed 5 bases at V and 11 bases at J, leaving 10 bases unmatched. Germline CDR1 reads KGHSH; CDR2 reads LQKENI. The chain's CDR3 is CASSEGQGGSLAFF. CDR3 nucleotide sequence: TGTGCCAGCTCAGAGGGACAGGGGGGTTCGTTGGCTTTCTTT.